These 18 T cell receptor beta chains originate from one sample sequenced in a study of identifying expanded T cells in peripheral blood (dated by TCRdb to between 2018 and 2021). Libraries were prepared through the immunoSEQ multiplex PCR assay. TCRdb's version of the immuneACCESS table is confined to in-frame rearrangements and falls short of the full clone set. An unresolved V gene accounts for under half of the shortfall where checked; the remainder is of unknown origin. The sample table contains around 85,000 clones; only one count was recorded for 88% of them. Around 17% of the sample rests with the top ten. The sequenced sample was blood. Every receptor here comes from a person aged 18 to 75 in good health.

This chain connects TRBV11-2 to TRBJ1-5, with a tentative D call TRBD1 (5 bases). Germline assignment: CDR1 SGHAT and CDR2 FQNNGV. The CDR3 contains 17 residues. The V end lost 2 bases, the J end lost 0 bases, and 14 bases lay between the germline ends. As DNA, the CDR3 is TGTGCCAGCAGCTTAACTGGGGGACCAACTAGCAATCAGCCCCAGCATTTT. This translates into CASSLTGGPTSNQPQHF.

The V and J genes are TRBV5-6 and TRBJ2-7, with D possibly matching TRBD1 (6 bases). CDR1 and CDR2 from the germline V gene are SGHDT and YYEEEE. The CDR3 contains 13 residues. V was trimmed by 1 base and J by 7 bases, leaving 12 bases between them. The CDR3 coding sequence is TGTGCCAGCAGCTTGAACAGGGATGGGGAGCAGTACTTC. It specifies CASSLNRDGEQYF.

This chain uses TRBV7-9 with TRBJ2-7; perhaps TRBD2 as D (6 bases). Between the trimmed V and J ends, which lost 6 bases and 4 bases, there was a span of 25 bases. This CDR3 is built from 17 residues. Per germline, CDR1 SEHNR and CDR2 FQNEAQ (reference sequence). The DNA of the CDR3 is TGTGCCAGCAGTCTTACCCCGGGACTGGACTCTAGGTACGAGCAGTACTTC. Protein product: CASSLTPGLDSRYEQYF.

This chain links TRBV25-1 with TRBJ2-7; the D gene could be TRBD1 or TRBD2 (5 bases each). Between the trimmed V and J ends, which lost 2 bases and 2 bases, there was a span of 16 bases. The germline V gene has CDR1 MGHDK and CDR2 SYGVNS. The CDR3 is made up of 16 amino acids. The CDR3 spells CASSERFGTGTYEQYF. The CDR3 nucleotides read TGTGCCAGCAGTGAAAGGTTTGGGACGGGCACCTACGAGCAGTACTTC.

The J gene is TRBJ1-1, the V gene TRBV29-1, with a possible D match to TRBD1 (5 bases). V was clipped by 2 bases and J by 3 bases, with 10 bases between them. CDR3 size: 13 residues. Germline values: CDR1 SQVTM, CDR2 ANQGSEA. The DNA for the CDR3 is TGCAGCGTTGAACAGGGTATCGACACTGAAGCTTTCTTT. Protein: CSVEQGIDTEAFF.

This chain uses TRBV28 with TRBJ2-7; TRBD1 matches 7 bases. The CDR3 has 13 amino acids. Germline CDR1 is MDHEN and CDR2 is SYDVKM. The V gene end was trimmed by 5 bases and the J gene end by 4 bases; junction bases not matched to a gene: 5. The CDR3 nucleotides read TGTGCCAGCAGTAAGGGGGCCGAATACGAGCAGTACTTC. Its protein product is CASSKGAEYEQYF.

CDR3 nucleotide sequence: TGTGCCAGCAGCTTGGATATGGGGCCCGACTATGGCTACACCTTC. Its translation: CASSLDMGPDYGYTF. This rearrangement joins TRBV5-5 to TRBJ1-2; tentative D call: TRBD1 (5 bases). Germline assignment: CDR1 SGHKS and CDR2 YYEKEE (reference sequence). The length of the CDR3 is 15 residues. V shed 0 bases and J shed 3 bases, with 12 bases lying between them. Supplemented by reference TRBV5-5 and TRBJ1-2, the full variable domain reads DAGVTQSPTHLIKTRGQQVTLRCSPISGHKSVSWYQQVLGQGPQFIFQYYEKEERGRGNFPDRFSARQFPNYSSELNVNALLLGDSALYLCASSLDMGPDYGYTFGSGTRLTVV.

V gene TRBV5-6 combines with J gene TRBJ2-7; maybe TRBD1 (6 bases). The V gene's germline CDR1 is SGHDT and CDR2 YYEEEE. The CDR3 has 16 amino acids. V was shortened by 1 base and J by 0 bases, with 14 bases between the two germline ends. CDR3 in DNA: TGTGCCAGCAGCTTGAAGATAGGACAGACCTCCTACGAGCAGTACTTC. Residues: CASSLKIGQTSYEQYF.

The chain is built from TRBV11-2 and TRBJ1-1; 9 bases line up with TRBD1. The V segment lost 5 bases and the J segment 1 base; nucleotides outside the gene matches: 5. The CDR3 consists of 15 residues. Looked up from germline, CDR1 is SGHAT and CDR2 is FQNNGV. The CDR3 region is CASSPTGGKNTEAFF. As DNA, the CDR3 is TGTGCCAGCAGCCCGACAGGGGGAAAGAACACTGAAGCTTTCTTT.

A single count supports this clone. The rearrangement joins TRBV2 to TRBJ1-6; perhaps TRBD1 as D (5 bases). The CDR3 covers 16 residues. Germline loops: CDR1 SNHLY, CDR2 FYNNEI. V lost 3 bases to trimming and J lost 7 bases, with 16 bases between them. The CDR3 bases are TGTGCCAGCAGTGACGCTGTGGGGGGGAAAAATTCACCCCTCCACTTT. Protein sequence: CASSDAVGGKNSPLHF.

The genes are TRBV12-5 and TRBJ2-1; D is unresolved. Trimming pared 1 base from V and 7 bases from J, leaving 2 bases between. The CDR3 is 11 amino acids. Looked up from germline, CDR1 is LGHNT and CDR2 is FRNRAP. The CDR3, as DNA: TGTGCTAGTGGTTTGGGGAATGAGCAGTTCTTC. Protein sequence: CASGLGNEQFF. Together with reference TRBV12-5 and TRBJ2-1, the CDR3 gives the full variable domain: DARVTQTPRHKVTEMGQEVTMRCQPILGHNTVFWYRQTMMQGLELLAYFRNRAPLDDSGMPKDRFSAEMPDATLATLKIQPSEPRDSAVYFCASGLGNEQFFGPGTRLTVL.

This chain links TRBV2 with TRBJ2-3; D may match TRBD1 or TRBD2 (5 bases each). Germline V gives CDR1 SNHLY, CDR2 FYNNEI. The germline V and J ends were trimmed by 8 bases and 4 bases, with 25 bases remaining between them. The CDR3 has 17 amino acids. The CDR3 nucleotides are TGTGCCAGCCCAGGGATCATGAAACAGAAAGCGGCAGATACGCAGTATTTT. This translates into CASPGIMKQKAADTQYF.

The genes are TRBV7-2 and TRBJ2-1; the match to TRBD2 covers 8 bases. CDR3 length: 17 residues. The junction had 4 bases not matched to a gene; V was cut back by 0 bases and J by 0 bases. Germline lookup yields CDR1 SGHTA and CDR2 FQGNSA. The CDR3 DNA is TGTGCCAGCAGCTTAGCGTCGGGGGGGACCTCCTACAATGAGCAGTTCTTC. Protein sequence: CASSLASGGTSYNEQFF.

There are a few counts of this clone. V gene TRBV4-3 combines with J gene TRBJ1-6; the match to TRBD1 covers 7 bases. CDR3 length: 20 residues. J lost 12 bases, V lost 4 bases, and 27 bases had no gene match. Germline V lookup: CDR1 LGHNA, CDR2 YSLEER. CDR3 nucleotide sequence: TGCGCCAGCAGCCTAGGGGGCTTCCAAAAAGCTGGTCAGGTCACCCTACCCCTCCACTTT. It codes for CASSLGGFQKAGQVTLPLHF.

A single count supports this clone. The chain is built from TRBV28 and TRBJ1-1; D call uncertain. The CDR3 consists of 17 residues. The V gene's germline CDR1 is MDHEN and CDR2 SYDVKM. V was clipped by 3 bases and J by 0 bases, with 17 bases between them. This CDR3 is CASSLDLPGYMNTEAFF. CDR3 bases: TGTGCCAGCAGTTTGGACTTGCCGGGGTACATGAACACTGAAGCTTTCTTT.

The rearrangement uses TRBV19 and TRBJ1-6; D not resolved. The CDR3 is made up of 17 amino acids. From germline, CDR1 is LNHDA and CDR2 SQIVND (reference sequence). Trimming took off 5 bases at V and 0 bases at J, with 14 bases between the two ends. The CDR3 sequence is CASSPTVRYSYNSPLHF. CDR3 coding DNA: TGTGCCAGTAGTCCAACAGTTCGGTACTCCTATAATTCACCCCTCCACTTT.

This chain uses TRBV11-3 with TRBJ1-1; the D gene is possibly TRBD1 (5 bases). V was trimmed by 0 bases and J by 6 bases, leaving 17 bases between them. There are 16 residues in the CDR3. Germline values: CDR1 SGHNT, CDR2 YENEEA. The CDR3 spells CASSLDGRGGRAEAFF. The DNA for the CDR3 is TGTGCCAGCAGCTTAGACGGGAGGGGAGGAAGGGCTGAAGCTTTCTTT.

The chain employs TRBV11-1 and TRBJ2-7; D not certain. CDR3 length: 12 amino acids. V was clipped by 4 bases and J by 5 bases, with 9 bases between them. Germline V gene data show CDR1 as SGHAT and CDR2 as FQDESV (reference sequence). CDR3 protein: CASSSPYDEQYF. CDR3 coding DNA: TGTGCCAGCAGCTCCCCCTACGACGAGCAGTACTTC.